These 24 T cell receptor beta chains were all obtained from the same sample, sequenced in a study of identical twins listed by TCRdb under 2016. Library method: 5' RACE. Instrument on record: Illumina HiSeq 2000. TCRdb reprocessed the public reads (quality trimming at Q25 with fastp, clone calling with MiXCR) and kept in-frame beta chains. Rows with a matching CDR3 protein are joined into one entry that keeps the most common DNA and genes. This sample is represented by more than 1.5 million distinct CDR3 sequences; less than 35% of them were singletons. The ten largest clones add up to more than 0.25% of the sample. The source material was cord blood. These receptors originate from a newborn girl in good health.

This clonotype was found a few times. This chain connects TRBV5-1 to TRBJ2-5, with TRBD1 identical over 8 bases. Trimming at V came to 3 bases and at J to 5 bases, leaving 3 bases not matched to a gene. The germline V gene encodes CDR1 SGHRS and CDR2 YFSETQ. CDR3 length: 13 amino acids. CDR3: CASSYWTGETQYF. CDR3 bases: TGCGCCAGCAGCTACTGGACAGGGGAGACCCAGTACTTC.

The V gene is TRBV27, the J gene TRBJ1-4, with a possible D match to TRBD1 (5 bases). This CDR3 region has 19 residues. CDR1 and CDR2 (germline): MNHEY, SMNVEV (reference sequence). V gave up 0 bases and J gave up 0 bases, with 17 bases separating them. CDR3 sequence (DNA): TGTGCCAGCAGTTTATCCTTTGGGGTAGTGGGGGCAACTAATGAAAAACTGTTTTTT. Amino acids: CASSLSFGVVGATNEKLFF.

The chain links TRBV20-1 to TRBJ2-3; D gene unclear. V was pared by 5 bases and J by 1 base, with 16 bases between. CDR3 length: 15 residues. In germline, CDR1 is DFQATT, CDR2 SNEGSKA (reference sequence). CDR3 bases: TGCAGTGCTGGCCCCTTCGTAGGACGCACAGATACGCAGTATTTT. Its protein is CSAGPFVGRTDTQYF.

This clonotype was picked up many times. V gene TRBV29-1 combines with J gene TRBJ1-1, with TRBD1 as a possible D gene (5 bases). This CDR3 comprises 13 residues. Germline loops: CDR1 SQVTM, CDR2 ANQGSEA. Trimming took 3 bases from V and 0 from J, leaving 8 bases between them. This CDR3 is CSVEGTVNTEAFF. CDR3 DNA sequence: TGCAGCGTTGAGGGGACGGTGAACACTGAAGCTTTCTTT.

The V call is TRBV7-2, the J call TRBJ2-1; D gene ambiguous. The DNA end is a closer match to TRBJ2-7, so the J assignment may be wrong. CDR3 length: 15 amino acids. CDR1 and CDR2 (germline): SGHTA, FQGNSA. The CDR3 protein is CASSLVSGSYNEQYF. The CDR3 nucleotides are TGTGCCAGCAGCTTAGTCTCGGGCTCCTACAATGAGCAGTACTTC.

Of note for this clonotype: In this CDR3 the conserved last residue, phenylalanine or tryptophan, is missing, so a read error is likely. V gene TRBV10-3 combines with J gene TRBJ1-5, with D perhaps TRBD1 (5 bases). Germline V gives CDR1 ENHRY, CDR2 SYGVKD. CDR3 length: 16 residues. V gave up 0 bases and J gave up 2 bases, with 11 bases separating them. DNA for the CDR3: TGTGCCATCAGTGAGTCGACAGTACGGGGCAATCAGCCCCAGCATTCT. It is translated as CAISESTVRGNQPQHS.

Regarding this clonotype: This may come from a read error, since a much larger clone is one base off. This chain links TRBV29-1 with TRBJ2-5, with a tentative D call TRBD1 (5 bases). There are 11 residues in the CDR3. Looked up from germline, CDR1 is SQVTM and CDR2 is ANQGSEA. Trimming took 4 bases from V and 11 from J, leaving 14 bases between them. CDR3 DNA sequence: TGCAGCGTTGCAGGGATCAATGAGCAGTACTTC. Translated, it gives CSVAGINEQYF.

This clonotype was counted a few times. V gene TRBV9 combines with J gene TRBJ2-1; weak D call: TRBD2 (7 bases). Germline values: CDR1 SGDLS, CDR2 YYNGEE. The germline V and J ends were trimmed by 0 bases and 4 bases, with 11 bases remaining between them. The CDR3 length is 15 residues. Here the CDR3 reads CASSVEGGNYNEQFF. Here the CDR3 DNA reads TGTGCCAGCAGCGTAGAGGGGGGGAATTACAATGAGCAGTTCTTC.

This clonotype appeared a few times. This chain uses TRBV24-1 with TRBJ2-5; possible D gene TRBD1, 6 bases. Germline values: CDR1 KGHDR, CDR2 SFDVKD. With 3 bases removed from V and 4 bases from J, the gap between germline ends came to 14 bases. This CDR3 has 15 residues. Here the CDR3 reads CATSDIFRGRETQYF. DNA for the CDR3: TGTGCCACCAGTGATATTTTCAGGGGCAGAGAGACCCAGTACTTC.

On this clonotype itself: A read error may account for a junction end that differs from germline. The J gene is TRBJ2-1, the V gene TRBV6-6; 7 bases agree with TRBD2. Germline CDR1 MNHNY, CDR2 SVGAGI (reference sequence). This CDR3 is built from 15 residues. Here the CDR3 DNA reads TGTGCCAGCAGTTACTCAGCGGGGATATTTAATGAACAGTTCTTC. Amino acid sequence: CASSYSAGIFNEQFF.

This chain uses TRBV27 with TRBJ2-1; the D gene could be TRBD1 or TRBD2 (5 bases each). Deletions cut 2 bases from V and 6 bases from J, with 14 bases between. Looked up from germline, CDR1 is MNHEY and CDR2 is SMNVEV (reference sequence). The CDR3 consists of 15 residues. In nucleotides, the CDR3 is TGTGCCAGCAGTTTACCAGGTGGGGGTATCAATGAGCAGTTCTTC. Its protein product is CASSLPGGGINEQFF.

The chain uses TRBV4-1 and TRBJ2-7; 13 positions match TRBD2. J was trimmed by 6 bases and V by 1 base; bases with no gene match: 15. Germline CDR1 is MGHRA and CDR2 is YSYEKL. This CDR3 comprises 19 residues. This CDR3 is CASSQAVTSGRVINGEQYF. CDR3 coding DNA: TGCGCCAGCAGCCAAGCGGTAACTAGCGGGAGGGTAATCAATGGCGAGCAGTACTTC.

V and J are TRBV29-1 and TRBJ2-6; D gene uncertain. Germline values: CDR1 SQVTM, CDR2 ANQGSEA. The CDR3 has 15 amino acids. V shed 6 bases and J shed 0 bases, with 12 bases lying between them. This CDR3 reads CSVAGRHSGANVLTF. The CDR3 region has the DNA TGCAGCGTGGCCGGACGCCACTCTGGGGCCAACGTCCTGACTTTC.

This clonotype was seen a handful of times. The gene calls are TRBV30 and TRBJ1-6; possible D gene TRBD1, 6 bases. V lost 2 bases, J lost 3 bases, and 11 bases lay in between. From germline, CDR1 is GTSNPN and CDR2 SVGIG (reference sequence). CDR3 length equals 15 residues. The CDR3 DNA sequence: TGTGCCTGGAGTCGACAGGTTAACTATAATTCACCCCTCCACTTT. Translated, it gives CAWSRQVNYNSPLHF. Filled out from reference TRBV30 and TRBJ1-6, the complete variable domain reads SQTIHQWPATLVQPVGSPLSLECTVEGTSNPNLYWYRQAAGRGLQLLFYSVGIGQISSEVPQNLSASRPQDRQFILSSKKLLLSDSGFYLCAWSRQVNYNSPLHFGNGTRLTVT.

This clonotype was detected only a few times. The rearrangement joins TRBV27 to TRBJ1-2; possibly TRBD1 for D (5 bases). The CDR3 consists of 13 residues. The germline V and J ends were trimmed by 4 bases and 4 bases, with 10 bases remaining between them. Per the germline V gene, CDR1 is MNHEY and CDR2 is SMNVEV (reference sequence). The CDR3 here is CASSSRGFYGYTF. The CDR3 coding sequence is TGTGCCAGCAGTTCTCGGGGCTTCTATGGCTACACCTTC.

The V call is TRBV21-1, the J call TRBJ2-7; TRBD1, as called in the table, went unchecked against the DNA. TRBV21-1 constitutes a pseudogene. The CDR3 consists of 15 residues. The CDR3 region has the DNA TGTGCCAGCAGGCCAAGACAGGACTCATCCTACGAGCAGTACTTC. This sequence encodes CASRPRQDSSYEQYF.

The chain joins TRBV5-1 to TRBJ2-1; 8 bases agree with TRBD2. CDR1 is SGHRS, CDR2 YFSETQ, per germline. The CDR3 sequence is 15 residues long. Trimming at V came to 4 bases and at J to 2 bases, leaving 5 bases not matched to a gene. The DNA for the CDR3 is TGCGCCAGCAGCGGTGGGGGACTAGCCTACAATGAGCAGTTCTTC. Encoded protein: CASSGGGLAYNEQFF. The variable domain in full, with the rest retrieved from reference TRBV5-1 and TRBJ2-1, is KAGVTQTPRYLIKTRGQQVTLSCSPISGHRSVSWYQQTPGQGLQFLFEYFSETQRNKGNFPGRFSGRQFSNSRSEMNVSTLELGDSALYLCASSGGGLAYNEQFFGPGTRLTVL.

This chain's CDR3 is CATQRGLTSTDTQYF. The CDR3 DNA sequence: TGCGCCACCCAGAGAGGGCTTACTAGCACAGATACGCAGTATTTT. The chain recombines TRBV5-1 with TRBJ2-3; D perhaps matches TRBD2 (5 bases). Trimming stripped 9 bases from V and 0 bases from J, with 17 bases between. CDR1 is SGHRS, CDR2 YFSETQ, per germline. The CDR3 spans 15 residues.

A few counts support this clonotype. The chain recombines TRBV14 with TRBJ2-1; D is uncertain. V was trimmed by 3 bases and J by 9 bases, leaving 18 bases between them. Germline V gene sequence: CDR1 SGHDN, CDR2 FVKESK. The CDR3 spans 15 residues. CDR3 region: CASSHKSETDFEQFF. The CDR3 nucleotides are TGTGCCAGCAGCCATAAAAGTGAGACTGACTTTGAGCAGTTCTTC.

This clonotype was detected a few times. V is TRBV4-1 and J is TRBJ2-3; 8 bases are shared with TRBD2. Germline CDR1 reads MGHRA; CDR2 reads YSYEKL. There are 18 residues in the CDR3. The ends lost 1 base at V and 2 bases at J; junction bases unmatched: 11. The CDR3 loop is CASSQAGGGLLPTDTQYF. The CDR3 DNA is TGCGCCAGCAGCCAAGCCGGCGGGGGGCTACTGCCCACAGATACGCAGTATTTT.

Only a few counts were recorded for this clonotype. V usage is TRBV10-3 and J usage is TRBJ2-7, with TRBD1 matching 7 bases. After removal of 6 bases from V and 2 bases from J, the junction contained 7 bases not matched to a gene. Looked up from germline, CDR1 is ENHRY and CDR2 is SYGVKD. The CDR3 extends over 14 amino acids. Here the CDR3 reads CAISFRQGPYEQYF. The CDR3 DNA is TGTGCCATCAGCTTTAGACAGGGACCCTACGAGCAGTACTTC.

A few counts support this clonotype. The chain recombines TRBV29-1 with TRBJ1-2; D unresolved. Germline CDR1 and CDR2: SQVTM and ANQGSEA. This CDR3 contains 11 residues. Trimming shortened V by 4 bases and J by 8 bases, and 11 bases separated the two germline ends. Written as DNA, the CDR3 is TGCAGCGTTGTCATATTGGGGGGCTACACCTTC. This codes for CSVVILGGYTF.

The V call is TRBV19, the J call TRBJ1-1; D unclear. Germline loops: CDR1 LNHDA, CDR2 SQIVND (reference sequence). The CDR3 sequence is 14 residues long. The V gene lost 4 bases and the J gene lost 0 bases, with 9 bases spanning the gap. The CDR3 reads CASSRLTVNTEAFF. The CDR3 region has the DNA TGTGCCAGTAGTAGATTGACGGTGAACACTGAAGCTTTCTTT.

The chain uses TRBV29-1 and TRBJ2-3; TRBD1 might be the D (6 bases). The CDR3 totals 18 residues. The V gene lost 3 bases and the J gene lost 2 bases, with 24 bases spanning the gap. Germline assignment: CDR1 SQVTM and CDR2 ANQGSEA. CDR3 residues: CSVDRTGYESGDTDTQYF. CDR3 in DNA: TGCAGCGTTGACCGAACAGGGTATGAATCTGGGGACACAGATACGCAGTATTTT.